These 9 T cell receptor beta chains were all obtained from the same sample, sequenced in a study of cytomegalovirus exposure and HLA in healthy donors. PCR used 60 Vbeta primers and 13 Jbeta primers. This table comes from immunoSEQ multiplex PCR, and its TCRdb copy is limited to in-frame clones, with some not included. This sample's table has around 80,000 clones. The sample was PBMCs. These receptors were collected from a boy aged 5 to 17 in good health and CMV-seronegative.

This chain links TRBV19 with TRBJ1-1, with TRBD1 matching 9 bases. V lost 5 bases and J lost 4; bases outside the gene matches: 8. CDR3 length equals 15 residues. CDR1 LNHDA and CDR2 SQIVND come from the germline V gene (reference sequence). CDR3 DNA: TGTGCCAGTAGTGCGCCGGGACAGGGTTCCACTGAAGCTTTCTTT. This encodes CASSAPGQGSTEAFF.

V and J are TRBV14 and TRBJ2-7, with 7 bases lining up with TRBD2. Germline-derived CDR1 and CDR2 are SGHDN and FVKESK. V gave up 3 bases and J gave up 1 base; unmatched junction bases: 6. This CDR3 is 15 amino acids long. CDR3 region: CASSHGGGGSYEQYF. As DNA, the CDR3 is TGTGCCAGCAGCCATGGTGGGGGGGGATCCTACGAGCAGTACTTC.

As for this clone: Other nucleotide sequences in the sample specify the same CDR3. The chain carries TRBV6-1 and TRBJ2-3; 11 bases fit TRBD2. There are 15 residues in the CDR3. Germline CDR1 reads MNHNS; CDR2 reads SASEGT. The trim removed 2 bases at V and 4 bases at J, leaving 2 bases unmatched. This CDR3 is CASSELAGGPDTQYF. In DNA form, the CDR3 reads TGTGCCAGCAGTGAATTAGCGGGGGGGCCAGATACGCAGTATTTT.

The chain links TRBV14 to TRBJ1-6; TRBD1 matches at 9 bases. The CDR3 extends over 20 amino acids. V lost 4 bases and J lost 7; bases outside the gene matches: 20. Germline V lookup: CDR1 SGHDN, CDR2 FVKESK. For the CDR3, the DNA is TGTGCCAGCAGCCCGCTTATCCCGGGACAGGGATGGGTCGAGAATTCACCCCTCCACTTT. It encodes CASSPLIPGQGWVENSPLHF.

This sequence joins TRBV5-1 and TRBJ2-7, with 13 bases matching TRBD2. This CDR3 spans 16 amino acids. Germline CDR1 SGHRS, CDR2 YFSETQ. With V trimmed by 0 bases and J by 6 bases, 6 bases remained unmatched. The CDR3 loop is CASSLGTSGGASEQYF. CDR3 nucleotides: TGCGCCAGCAGCTTGGGTACTAGCGGGGGGGCCTCCGAGCAGTACTTC.

The chain couples TRBV5-1 to TRBJ1-2; 9 bases map to TRBD1. This CDR3 comprises 15 residues. With V trimmed by 4 bases and J by 3 bases, 7 bases remained unmatched. The germline V gene encodes CDR1 SGHRS and CDR2 YFSETQ. The CDR3 region is CASSEGQGYHYGYTF. CDR3 DNA sequence: TGCGCCAGCAGCGAGGGACAGGGCTACCACTATGGCTACACCTTC.

The V and J genes are TRBV5-4 and TRBJ2-1, with TRBD2 matching 9 bases. CDR3 size: 16 residues. V trimming: 2 bases; J trimming: 8 bases; junction bases outside the gene matches: 11. Germline V gene data show CDR1 as SGHNT and CDR2 as YYREEE (reference sequence). The chain's CDR3 is CASSFVGRREGDEQFF. The CDR3 nucleotides are TGTGCCAGCAGCTTCGTCGGGAGGCGGGAGGGTGATGAGCAGTTCTTC. Full variable domain (remainder filled in from reference TRBV5-4 and TRBJ2-1): ETGVTQSPTHLIKTRGQQVTLRCSSQSGHNTVSWYQQALGQGPQFIFQYYREEENGRGNFPPRFSGLQFPNYSSELNVNALELDDSALYLCASSFVGRREGDEQFFGPGTRLTVL.

J is TRBJ1-2 and V is TRBV19; D is perhaps TRBD1 (5 bases). The germline V gene has CDR1 LNHDA and CDR2 SQIVND (reference sequence). Trimming stripped 3 bases from V and 4 bases from J, with 12 bases between. The CDR3 is 14 residues long. CDR3 sequence (DNA): TGTGCCAGTAGTATTCAGGGCAACGGCTATGGCTACACCTTC. It codes for CASSIQGNGYGYTF.

The chain recombines TRBV5-1 with TRBJ2-7, with D perhaps matching TRBD1 (6 bases). Per the germline V gene, CDR1 is SGHRS and CDR2 is YFSETQ. The CDR3 is 15 residues long. V was trimmed by 7 bases and J by 1 base, leaving 18 bases between them. The DNA for the CDR3 is TGCGCCAGCGGCGTCGCAGGGGCAGGGTCCTACGAGCAGTACTTC. This sequence encodes CASGVAGAGSYEQYF. The whole variable domain, remainder taken from reference TRBV5-1 and TRBJ2-7, is KAGVTQTPRYLIKTRGQQVTLSCSPISGHRSVSWYQQTPGQGLQFLFEYFSETQRNKGNFPGRFSGRQFSNSRSEMNVSTLELGDSALYLCASGVAGAGSYEQYFGPGTRLTVT.